This T cell receptor beta chain came from a study of cytomegalovirus exposure and HLA in healthy donors. Points from the study as a whole: Being productive about 87% or about 30% of the time was typical of most TCR beta V segments in an earlier analysis. The study dropped some indistinguishable V segments, TRBV6-2 and TRBV6-3 among them. In vitro testing confirmed three CMV-associated chains as specific for CMV antigens.

The PCR made use of 60 Vbeta and 13 Jbeta primers. Data came from immunoSEQ multiplex PCR; TCRdb stores just in-frame clones and leaves some out. The table shows some 150,000 clones, with 64% occurring only once. In this sample, this clone is medium-sized. Its specificity is not known. Germline-derived CDR1 and CDR2 are MNHNY and SVGAGI (reference sequence). V lost 7 bases to trimming and J lost 4 bases; unmatched junction nucleotides: 5. The CDR3 extends over 14 amino acids. The specimen sequenced was PBMCs. The genes are TRBV6-6 and TRBJ1-2; 11 bases line up with TRBD1. The receptor's source is a woman in her 40s in good health and CMV-seronegative. The CDR3 DNA follows: TGTGCCAGCACCCTGGGGACAGGGGGCTATGGCTACACCTTC. It encodes CASTLGTGGYGYTF.